These T cell receptor beta chains were read from a single sample in a study of T cells in Graves' hyperthyroidism and ophthalmopathy. MiXCR, applied by TCRdb to the multiplex PCR reads, yields one record per CDR3 protein. This sample has about 690,000 distinct CDR3 sequences, with 17% found just once. Sequencing input: blood. The receptors derive from a man in his forties or fifties with Graves' hyperthyroidism. The CDR3 runs from the conserved cysteine through the conserved F or W. D genes are given only for firm matches. Clone sizes are given selectively: once, few, many, or a class where the clone is expanded.

D: TRBD2
V: TRBV28
J: TRBJ2-7
size: -
CDR3: CASSPPGLAGGLRHYEQYF
DNA: TGTGCCAGCAGCCCACCGGGACTAGCGGGAGGGCTCCGACACTACGAGCAGTACTTC

D: TRBD1
V: TRBV28
J: TRBJ2-2
size: -
CDR3: CASRTDRDHTGELFF
DNA: TGTGCCAGCAGGACGGACAGGGACCACACCGGGGAGCTGTTTTTT

D: -
V: TRBV7-8
J: TRBJ1-5
size: -
CDR3: CASSLGGQAQHF
DNA: TGTGCCAGCAGCTTAGGGGGTCAGGCCCAGCATTTT

D: TRBD2
V: TRBV5-1
J: TRBJ2-5
size: -
CDR3: CASSLAATSGTQETQYF
DNA: TGCGCCAGCAGCTTGGCCGCGACTAGCGGGACCCAAGAGACCCAGTACTTC

D: TRBD1
V: TRBV20-1
J: TRBJ1-4
size: -
CDR3: CSAGQVTREKLFF
DNA: TGCAGTGCTGGACAGGTTACGCGGGAAAAACTGTTTTTT

D: TRBD1
V: TRBV28
J: TRBJ2-7
size: many
CDR3: CASSRTVNRGFYEQYF
DNA: TGTGCCAGCAGCCGGACCGTAAACAGGGGATTCTACGAGCAGTACTTC

D: -
V: TRBV3-1
J: TRBJ1-3
size: few
CDR3: CASSQEGVGNTIYF
DNA: TGTGCCAGCAGCCAAGAAGGAGTGGGAAACACCATATATTTT

D: -
V: TRBV3-1
J: TRBJ2-3
size: -
CDR3: CASSLTGLGTDTQYF
DNA: TGTGCCAGCAGCCTTACAGGGCTTGGCACAGATACGCAGTATTTT

D: TRBD2
V: TRBV28
J: TRBJ2-1
size: few
CDR3: CASSSTSGRGSGEQFF
DNA: TGTGCCAGCAGTTCGACTAGCGGGAGGGGGTCTGGTGAGCAGTTCTTC

D: TRBD2
V: TRBV7-2
J: TRBJ2-1
size: many
CDR3: CASSETSGNYNEQFF
DNA: TGTGCCAGCAGCGAGACTAGCGGGAACTACAATGAGCAGTTCTTC

D: TRBD1
V: TRBV6-1
J: TRBJ2-7
size: few
CDR3: CASSDGTGIDEQYF
DNA: TGTGCCAGCAGTGATGGGACAGGGATCGACGAGCAGTACTTC

D: TRBD2
V: TRBV15
J: TRBJ2-7
size: -
CDR3: CATSRLAGVVANEQYF
DNA: TGTGCCACCAGCAGGCTAGCGGGAGTAGTGGCAAACGAGCAGTACTTC

D: -
V: TRBV3-1
J: TRBJ2-1
size: few
CDR3: CASSQDWQLTYNEQFF
DNA: TGTGCCAGCAGCCAAGATTGGCAGCTAACCTACAATGAGCAGTTCTTC

D: TRBD1
V: TRBV6-1
J: TRBJ1-5
size: -
CDR3: CASSEFGTGTQPQHF
DNA: TGTGCCAGCAGTGAATTTGGGACAGGGACTCAGCCCCAGCATTTT

D: TRBD1
V: TRBV30
J: TRBJ2-3
size: -
CDR3: CAADRGETDTQYF
DNA: TGTGCCGCGGACAGGGGCGAGACAGATACGCAGTATTTT

D: -
V: TRBV14
J: TRBJ2-5
size: -
CDR3: CASSHRDAVQETQYF
DNA: TGTGCCAGCAGCCACCGGGACGCGGTACAAGAGACCCAGTACTTC

D: TRBD2
V: TRBV20-1
J: TRBJ2-7
size: -
CDR3: CSARPSAGGGNEQYF
DNA: TGCAGTGCTAGGCCATCAGCGGGAGGAGGTAACGAGCAGTACTTC

D: -
V: TRBV6-2/TRBV6-3
J: TRBJ2-7
size: many
CDR3: CASLLHREAYEQYF
DNA: TGTGCCAGCCTTCTCCACCGAGAGGCTTACGAGCAGTACTTC

D: -
V: TRBV6-1
J: TRBJ1-5
size: many
CDR3: CASSEHSTLRPQHF
DNA: TGTGCCAGCAGTGAACACAGCACCCTAAGGCCCCAGCATTTT

D: TRBD1
V: TRBV28
J: TRBJ1-6
size: -
CDR3: CASSRDRAPYNSPLHF
DNA: TGTGCCAGCAGCCGGGACAGGGCCCCTTATAATTCACCCCTCCACTTT